This TCR beta chain stems from a study of radiotherapy plus CTLA-4 blockade in lung cancer. Whole-study context: Among patients, 15% to 20% showed objective responses, and approximately 31% had disease control.

Germline V gives CDR1 LGHNT, CDR2 FRNRAP. This CDR3 comprises 16 residues. The germline V and J ends were trimmed by 5 bases and 0 bases, with 14 bases remaining between them. This clone was seen just once. Its target is unknown. General study findings and limits: Early clone dynamics of blood T cells, plus interferon-beta, reportedly predicted response best.

TCRdb keeps only in-frame clones here, not all; method: immunoSEQ multiplex PCR. The top ten hold 7.8% of the sample, which has tens of thousands of clones, approximately 90% seen once. This TCR was recovered from a human donor with non-small cell lung cancer whose response to radiotherapy plus ipilimumab could not be evaluated. The chain combines TRBV12-5 with TRBJ1-3, with a tentative D call TRBD1 (5 bases). The sample here was peripheral blood, taken from a patient treated with radiotherapy plus ipilimumab. CDR3 amino acids: CASGIRGGISGNTIYF. CDR3 DNA sequence: TGTGCTAGTGGTATCCGCGGGGGGATCTCTGGAAACACCATATATTTT.